The source of this T cell receptor (beta chain) is a study of cytomegalovirus exposure and HLA in healthy donors. General study results and limits: There were some V segments, including TRBV6-2 and TRBV6-3, excluded as indistinguishable.

Turning to this clone: Its matching antigen is unknown.

The PCR employed 60 Vbeta primers together with 13 Jbeta primers. The data were produced by immunoSEQ multiplex PCR, yet TCRdb's version contains in-frame clones alone and is incomplete. The sample lists roughly 150,000 clones, just over 75% occurring once. The donors, nominally healthy at sampling, likely had unrecorded immune exposures. The CDR3 contains 14 residues. Trimming pared 10 bases from V and 2 bases from J, leaving 15 bases between. The V gene's germline CDR1 is KGHSH and CDR2 LQKENI. Specimen: PBMCs. The chain has TRBV18 and TRBJ2-1; D remains unclear. The receptor comes from a woman in her thirties or forties in good health and CMV-seronegative. The CDR3 nucleotides read TGTGCCACGGCTGACCCAAGCGCCTACAATGAGCAGTTCTTC. Encoded protein: CATADPSAYNEQFF.